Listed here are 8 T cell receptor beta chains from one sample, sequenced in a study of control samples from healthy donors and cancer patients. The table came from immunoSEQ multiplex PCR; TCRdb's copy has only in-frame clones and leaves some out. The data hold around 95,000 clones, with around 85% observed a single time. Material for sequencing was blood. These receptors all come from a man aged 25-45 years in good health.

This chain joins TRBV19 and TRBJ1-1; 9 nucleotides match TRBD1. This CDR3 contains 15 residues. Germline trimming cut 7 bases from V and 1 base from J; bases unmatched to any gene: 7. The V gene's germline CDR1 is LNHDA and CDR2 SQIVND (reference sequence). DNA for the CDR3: TGTGCCAGTACCCTTACGGGACAGGGGAACACTGAAGCTTTCTTT. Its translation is CASTLTGQGNTEAFF.

The CDR3 loop reads CASSRWDRANYGYTF. CDR3 DNA: TGTGCCAGCAGCCGATGGGACAGGGCGAACTATGGCTACACCTTC. This rearrangement joins TRBV5-4 to TRBJ1-2; 9 bases are shared with TRBD1. The CDR3 loop spans 15 amino acids. V was clipped by 4 bases and J by 2 bases; unmatched bases: 6. Per germline, CDR1 SGHNT and CDR2 YYREEE (reference sequence).

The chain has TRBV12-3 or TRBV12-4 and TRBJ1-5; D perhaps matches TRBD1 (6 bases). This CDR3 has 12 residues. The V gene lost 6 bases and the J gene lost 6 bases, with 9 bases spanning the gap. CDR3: CASRQGSQPQHF. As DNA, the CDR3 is TGTGCCAGCAGACAGGGAAGTCAGCCCCAGCATTTT.

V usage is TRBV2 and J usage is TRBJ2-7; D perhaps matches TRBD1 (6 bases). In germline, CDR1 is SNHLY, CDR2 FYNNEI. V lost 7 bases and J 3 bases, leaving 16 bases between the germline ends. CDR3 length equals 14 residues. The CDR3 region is CASIPPDRNYEQYF. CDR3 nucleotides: TGTGCCAGCATCCCTCCCGACAGGAACTACGAGCAGTACTTC. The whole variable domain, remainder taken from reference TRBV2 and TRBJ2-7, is EPEVTQTPSHQVTQMGQEVILRCVPISNHLYFYWYRQILGQKVEFLVSFYNNEISEKSEIFDDQFSVERPDGSNFTLKIRSTKLEDSAMYFCASIPPDRNYEQYFGPGTRLTVT.

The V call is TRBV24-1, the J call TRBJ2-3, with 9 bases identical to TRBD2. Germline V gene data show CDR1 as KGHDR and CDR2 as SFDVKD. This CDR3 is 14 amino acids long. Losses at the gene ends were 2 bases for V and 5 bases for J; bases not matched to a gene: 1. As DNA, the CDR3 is TGTGCCACCAGTGATTGGACTAGCGAAGATACGCAGTATTTT. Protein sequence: CATSDWTSEDTQYF.

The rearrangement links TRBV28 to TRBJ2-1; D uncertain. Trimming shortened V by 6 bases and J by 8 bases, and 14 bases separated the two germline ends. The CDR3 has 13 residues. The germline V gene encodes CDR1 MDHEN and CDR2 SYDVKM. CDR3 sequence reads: CASRASKIHEQFF. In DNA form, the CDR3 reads TGTGCCAGCAGAGCCTCCAAGATCCATGAGCAGTTCTTC.

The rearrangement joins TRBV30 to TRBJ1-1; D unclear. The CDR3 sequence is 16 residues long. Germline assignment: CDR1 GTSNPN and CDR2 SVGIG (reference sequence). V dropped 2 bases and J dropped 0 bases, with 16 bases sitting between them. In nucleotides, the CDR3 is TGTGCCTGGAGTCAAGTTCGGCATTTGATGAACACTGAAGCTTTCTTT. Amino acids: CAWSQVRHLMNTEAFF.

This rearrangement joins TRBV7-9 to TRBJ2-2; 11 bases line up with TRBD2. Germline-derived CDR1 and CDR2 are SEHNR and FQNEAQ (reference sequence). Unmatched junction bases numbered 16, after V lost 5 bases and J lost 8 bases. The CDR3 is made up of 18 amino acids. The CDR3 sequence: CASSPQTLSGGAIGELFF. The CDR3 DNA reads TGTGCCAGCAGCCCCCAGACGCTTAGCGGGGGGGCGATTGGGGAGCTGTTTTTT.